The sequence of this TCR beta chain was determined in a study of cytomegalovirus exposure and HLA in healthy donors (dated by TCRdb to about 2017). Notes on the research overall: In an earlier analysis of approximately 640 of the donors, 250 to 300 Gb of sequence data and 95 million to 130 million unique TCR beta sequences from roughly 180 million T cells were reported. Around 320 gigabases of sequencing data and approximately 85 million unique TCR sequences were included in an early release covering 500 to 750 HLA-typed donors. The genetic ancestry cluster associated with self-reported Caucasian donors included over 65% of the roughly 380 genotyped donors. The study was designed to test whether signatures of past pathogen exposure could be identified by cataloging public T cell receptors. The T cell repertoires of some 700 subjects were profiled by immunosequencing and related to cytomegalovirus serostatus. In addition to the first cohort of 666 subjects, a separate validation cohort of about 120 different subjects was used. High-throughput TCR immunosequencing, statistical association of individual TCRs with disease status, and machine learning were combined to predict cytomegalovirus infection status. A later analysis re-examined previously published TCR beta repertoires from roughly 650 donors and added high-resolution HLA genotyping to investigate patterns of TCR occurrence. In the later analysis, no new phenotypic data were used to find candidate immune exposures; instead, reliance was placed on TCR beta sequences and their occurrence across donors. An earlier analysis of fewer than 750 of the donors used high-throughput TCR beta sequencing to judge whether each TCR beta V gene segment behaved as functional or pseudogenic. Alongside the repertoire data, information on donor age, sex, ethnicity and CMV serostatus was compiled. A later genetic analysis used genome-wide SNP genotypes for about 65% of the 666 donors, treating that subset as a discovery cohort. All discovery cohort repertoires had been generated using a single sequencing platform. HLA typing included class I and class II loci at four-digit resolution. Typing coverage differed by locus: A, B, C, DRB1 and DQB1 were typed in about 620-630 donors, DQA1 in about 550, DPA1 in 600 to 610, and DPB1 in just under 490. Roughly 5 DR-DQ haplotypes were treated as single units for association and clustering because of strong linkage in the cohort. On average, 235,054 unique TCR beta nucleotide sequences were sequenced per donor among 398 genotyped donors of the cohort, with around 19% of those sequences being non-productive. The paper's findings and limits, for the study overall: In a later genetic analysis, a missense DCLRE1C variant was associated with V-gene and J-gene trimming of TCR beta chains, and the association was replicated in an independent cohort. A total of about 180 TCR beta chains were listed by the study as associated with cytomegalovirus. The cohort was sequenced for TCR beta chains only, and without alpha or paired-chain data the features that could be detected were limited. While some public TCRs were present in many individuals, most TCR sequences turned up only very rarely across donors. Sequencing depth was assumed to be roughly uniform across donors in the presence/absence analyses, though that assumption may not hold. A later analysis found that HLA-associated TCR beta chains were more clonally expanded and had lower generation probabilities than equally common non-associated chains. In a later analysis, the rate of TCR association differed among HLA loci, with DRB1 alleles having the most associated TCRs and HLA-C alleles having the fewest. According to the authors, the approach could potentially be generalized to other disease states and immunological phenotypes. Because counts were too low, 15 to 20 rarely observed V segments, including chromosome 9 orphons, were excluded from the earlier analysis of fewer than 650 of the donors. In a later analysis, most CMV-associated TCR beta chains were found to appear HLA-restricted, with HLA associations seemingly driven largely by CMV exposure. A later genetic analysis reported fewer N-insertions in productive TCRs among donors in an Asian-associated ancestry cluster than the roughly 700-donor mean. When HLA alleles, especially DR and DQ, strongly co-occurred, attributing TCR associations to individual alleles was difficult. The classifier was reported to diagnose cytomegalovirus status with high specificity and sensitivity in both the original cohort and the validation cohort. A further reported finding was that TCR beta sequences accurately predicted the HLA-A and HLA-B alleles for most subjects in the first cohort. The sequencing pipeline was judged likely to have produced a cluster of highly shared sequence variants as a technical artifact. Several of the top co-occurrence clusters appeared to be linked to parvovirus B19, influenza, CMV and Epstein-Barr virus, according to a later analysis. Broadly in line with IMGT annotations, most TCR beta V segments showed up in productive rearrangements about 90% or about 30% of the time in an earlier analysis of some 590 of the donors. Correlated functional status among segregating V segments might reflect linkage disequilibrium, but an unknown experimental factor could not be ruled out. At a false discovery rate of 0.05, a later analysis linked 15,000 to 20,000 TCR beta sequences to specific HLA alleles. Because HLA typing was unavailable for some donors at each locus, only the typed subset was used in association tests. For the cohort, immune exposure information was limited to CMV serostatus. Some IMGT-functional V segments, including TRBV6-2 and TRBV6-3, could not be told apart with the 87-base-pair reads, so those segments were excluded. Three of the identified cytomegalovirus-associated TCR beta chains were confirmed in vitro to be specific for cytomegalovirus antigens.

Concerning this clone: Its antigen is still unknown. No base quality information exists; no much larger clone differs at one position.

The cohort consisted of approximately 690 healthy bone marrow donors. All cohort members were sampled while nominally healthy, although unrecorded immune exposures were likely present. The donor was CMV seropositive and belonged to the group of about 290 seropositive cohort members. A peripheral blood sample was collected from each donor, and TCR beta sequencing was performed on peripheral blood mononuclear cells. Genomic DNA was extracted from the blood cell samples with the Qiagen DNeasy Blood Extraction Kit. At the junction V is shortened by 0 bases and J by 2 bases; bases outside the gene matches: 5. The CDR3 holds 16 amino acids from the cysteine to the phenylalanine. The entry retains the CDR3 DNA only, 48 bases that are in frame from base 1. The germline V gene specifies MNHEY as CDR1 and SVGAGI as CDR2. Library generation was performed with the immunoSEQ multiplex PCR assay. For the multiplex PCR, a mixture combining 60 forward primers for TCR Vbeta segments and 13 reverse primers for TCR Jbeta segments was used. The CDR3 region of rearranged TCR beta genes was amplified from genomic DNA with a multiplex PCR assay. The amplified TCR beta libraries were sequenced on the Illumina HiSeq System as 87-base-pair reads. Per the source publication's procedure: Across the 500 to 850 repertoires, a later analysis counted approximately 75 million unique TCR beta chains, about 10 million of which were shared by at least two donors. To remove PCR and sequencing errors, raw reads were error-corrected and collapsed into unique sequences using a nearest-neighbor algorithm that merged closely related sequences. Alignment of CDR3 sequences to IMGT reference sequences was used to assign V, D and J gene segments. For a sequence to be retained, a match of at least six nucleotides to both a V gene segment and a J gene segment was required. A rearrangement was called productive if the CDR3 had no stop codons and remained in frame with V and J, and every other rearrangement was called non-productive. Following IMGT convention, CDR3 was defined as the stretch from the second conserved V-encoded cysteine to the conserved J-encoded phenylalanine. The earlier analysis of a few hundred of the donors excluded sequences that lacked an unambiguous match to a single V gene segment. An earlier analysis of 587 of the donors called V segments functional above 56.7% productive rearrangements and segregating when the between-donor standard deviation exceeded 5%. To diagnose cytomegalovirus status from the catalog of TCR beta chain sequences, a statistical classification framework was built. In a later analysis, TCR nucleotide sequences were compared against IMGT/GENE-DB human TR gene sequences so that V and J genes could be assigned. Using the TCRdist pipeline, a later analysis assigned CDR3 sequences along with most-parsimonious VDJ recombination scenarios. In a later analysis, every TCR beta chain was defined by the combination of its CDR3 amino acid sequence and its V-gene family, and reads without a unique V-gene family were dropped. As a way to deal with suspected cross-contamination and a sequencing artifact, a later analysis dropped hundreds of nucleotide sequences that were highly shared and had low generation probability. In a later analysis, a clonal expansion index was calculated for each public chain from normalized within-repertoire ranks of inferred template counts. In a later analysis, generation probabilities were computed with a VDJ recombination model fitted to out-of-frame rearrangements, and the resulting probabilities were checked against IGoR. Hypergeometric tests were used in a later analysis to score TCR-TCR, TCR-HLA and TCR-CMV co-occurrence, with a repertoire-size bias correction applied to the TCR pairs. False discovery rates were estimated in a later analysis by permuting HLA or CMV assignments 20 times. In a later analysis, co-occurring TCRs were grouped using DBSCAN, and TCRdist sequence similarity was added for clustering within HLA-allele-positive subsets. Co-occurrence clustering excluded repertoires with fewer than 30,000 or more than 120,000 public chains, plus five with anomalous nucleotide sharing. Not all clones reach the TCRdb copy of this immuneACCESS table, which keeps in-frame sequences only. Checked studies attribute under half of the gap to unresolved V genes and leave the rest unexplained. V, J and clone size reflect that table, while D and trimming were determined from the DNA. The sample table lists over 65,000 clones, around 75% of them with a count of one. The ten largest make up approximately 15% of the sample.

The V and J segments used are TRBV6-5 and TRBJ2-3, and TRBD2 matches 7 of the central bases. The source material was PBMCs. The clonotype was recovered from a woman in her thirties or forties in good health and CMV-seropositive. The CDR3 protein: CASSYSISGTTDTQYF. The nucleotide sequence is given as TGTGCCAGCAGTTACTCGATAAGCGGGACCACAGATACGCAGTATTTT.